This is a list of T cell receptor beta chains from one sample in a study of vaccination and CD4 T cells after COVID-19. TCRdb ran MiXCR on the PCR reads and lists one entry per CDR3 protein. The table lists some 21,000 distinct CDR3 sequences, roughly 50% of them singletons. This sample comprised CD4+ T cells from blood, obtained before SARS-CoV-2 vaccination. The receptors were sampled from a human donor who had recovered from COVID-19. The CDR3 runs from the conserved cysteine through the conserved F or W. The D gene is left open where the match is weak. Some rows have no size entry. The others give once, few or many, or a class for an expanded clone.

V gene	D gene	clone size	J gene	CDR3 DNA	CDR3 protein
TRBV7-2	NA	NA	TRBJ2-1	TGTGCCAGCAGCTTAGCGGCGGCCGACCCGGTACGGGGATTC	CASSLAAADPVRGF
TRBV20-1	TRBD2	few	TRBJ2-5	TGCAGTGCTAGATCGGGGACTTCGGGGGGAGAGACCCAGTACTTC	CSARSGTSGGETQYF
TRBV10-3	TRBD1	NA	TRBJ1-3	TGTGCCATCAACCCGGGACAGGGGGGTGGAAACACCATATATTTT	CAINPGQGGGNTIYF
TRBV29-1	NA	NA	TRBJ2-7	TGCAGCGTTGGTCGGGACCAAACCTCCTACGAGCAGTACTTC	CSVGRDQTSYEQYF
TRBV28	NA	NA	TRBJ1-2	TGTGCCAGCAGTAGGAGGGAGGGCTACACCTTC	CASSRREGYTF
TRBV6-5	NA	NA	TRBJ1-6	TGTGCCAGCAGTTTGGGCGGGGGTTCAGCAAATTCACCCCTCCACTTT	CASSLGGGSANSPLHF
TRBV18	NA	NA	TRBJ2-5	TGTGCCAGCTCAAATCTTCACCAAGAGACCCAGTACTTC	CASSNLHQETQYF
TRBV6-1	NA	NA	TRBJ2-3	TGTGCCAGCCTCGGGACTGTAGCAGATACGCAGTATTTT	CASLGTVADTQYF
TRBV27	NA	few	TRBJ1-5	TGTGCCAGCAGCCTGTCCAGGGTGGCCCCTCAGCCCCAGCATTTT	CASSLSRVAPQPQHF
TRBV6-1	NA	NA	TRBJ2-3	TGTGCCAGCAGTGGTGAAGACAGACCCACAGATACGCAGTATTTT	CASSGEDRPTDTQYF
TRBV12-3/TRBV12-4	NA	NA	TRBJ2-1	TGTGCCAGCAGTTTCCTTAATGAGCAGTTCTTC	CASSFLNEQFF
TRBV12-3/TRBV12-4	NA	NA	TRBJ2-2	TGTGCCAGCAGTCGGGGAAGGTTCGCCGGGGAGCTGTTTTTT	CASSRGRFAGELFF
TRBV6-1	TRBD1	NA	TRBJ1-1	TGTGCCAGCAAGGGGGCCCGGTTGAACACTGAAGCTTTCTTT	CASKGARLNTEAFF
TRBV20-1	NA	few	TRBJ1-2	TGCAGTGCTAGAGAGGCCAACACGAATGGCTACACCTTC	CSAREANTNGYTF
TRBV27	TRBD1	NA	TRBJ1-6	TGTGCCAGCAGGTGGGACAGGGGGTGTAATTCACCCCTCCACTTT	CASRWDRGCNSPLHF
TRBV10-3	TRBD2	NA	TRBJ2-1	TGTGCCATCAGTGACCGACTAGCGGGAGGAGACAATGAGCAGTTCTTC	CAISDRLAGGDNEQFF
TRBV19	NA	NA	TRBJ1-1	TGTGCCAGTAGTCTGCAGGGAGCGAACACTGAAGCTTTCTTT	CASSLQGANTEAFF
TRBV23-1	TRBD1	NA	TRBJ1-5	TGCGCCAGCAGCGACAGGGTTCCTAACCCCCTTAATCAGCCCCAGCATTTT	CASSDRVPNPLNQPQHF
TRBV15	TRBD2	NA	TRBJ2-7	TGTGCCACCAGCAGAGATGCCCCGACTAGCGGGAGGGCCTACGAGCAGTACTTC	CATSRDAPTSGRAYEQYF
TRBV20-1	NA	few	TRBJ1-5	TGCAGTGCCCTGGTAGGAAGCAATCAGCCCCAGCATTTT	CSALVGSNQPQHF
TRBV7-3	TRBD2	NA	TRBJ2-1	TGTGCCAGCAGCCACTGGGCGGGAGGGGGCTCCTACAATGAGCAGTTCTTC	CASSHWAGGGSYNEQFF
TRBV7-8	TRBD2	NA	TRBJ2-5	TGTGCCAGCAGCTTATTCCTAGCGGGAGCATCGAAAGAGACCCAGTACTTC	CASSLFLAGASKETQYF
TRBV28	TRBD1	NA	TRBJ2-2	TGTGCCAGCAGGGACAGGGGAACCGCCGGGGAGCTGTTTTTT	CASRDRGTAGELFF
TRBV20-1	NA	few	TRBJ1-2	TGCAGTGCTACACCAGAAGCATTCTATGGCTACACCTTC	CSATPEAFYGYTF
TRBV20-1	TRBD1	NA	TRBJ1-3	TGCAGTGCTAGAGACGGGACAGGGTCTGGAAACACCATATATTTT	CSARDGTGSGNTIYF
TRBV7-2	TRBD1	few	TRBJ1-5	TGTGCCAGCAGCTTACCCGACAGGGAGAGCAATCAGCCCCAGCATTTT	CASSLPDRESNQPQHF
TRBV20-1	NA	NA	TRBJ2-3	TGCAGTGCACAAAAGGGGGTGAACACAGATACGCAGTATTTT	CSAQKGVNTDTQYF
TRBV30	NA	once	TRBJ2-5	TGTGCTGGGAGCGCAAGGGAGACCCAGTACTTC	CAGSARETQYF
TRBV12-5	TRBD1	NA	TRBJ1-1	TGTGCTAGTGGTTTGCAGGGGGCGAGTTGGATGAACACTGAAGCTTTCTTT	CASGLQGASWMNTEAFF
TRBV7-2	NA	few	TRBJ2-2	TGTGCCAGCAGCTTATACGTCGGGGGAAACACCGGGGAGCTGTTTTTT	CASSLYVGGNTGELFF
TRBV10-3	TRBD2	NA	TRBJ2-5	TGTGCCATCAGTGAGAGTCGTGGGAGGGAGGAGACCCAGTACTTC	CAISESRGREETQYF
TRBV2	NA	NA	TRBJ2-7	TGTGCCAGCAGTTCCACCGGGGCTTTCTCCGAGCAGTACTTC	CASSSTGAFSEQYF
TRBV20-1	NA	NA	TRBJ2-7	TGCAGTGCTAGAATGACTACCCACGGGTACGAGCAGTACTTC	CSARMTTHGYEQYF
TRBV20-1	TRBD1	NA	TRBJ1-6	TGCAGTGCTCGGGGACAGGCCCTTGATAATTCACCCCTCCACTTT	CSARGQALDNSPLHF
TRBV10-2	NA	few	TRBJ1-1	TGCGCCAGCAGTGAACGGTACTCAAACACTGAAGCTTTCTTT	CASSERYSNTEAFF
TRBV30	NA	NA	TRBJ2-1	TGTGCCTGGAGCAGACTAGACTACAATGAGCAGTTCTTC	CAWSRLDYNEQFF
TRBV20-1	NA	NA	TRBJ2-5	TGCAGTGCTAGACGAGAGAGTGTTGAGACCCAGTACTTC	CSARRESVETQYF
TRBV10-3	NA	NA	TRBJ2-3	TGTGCCATATCTTCCGGTTCACAGCTTCGCAGCACAGATACGCAGTATTTT	CAISSGSQLRSTDTQYF
TRBV5-1	NA	NA	TRBJ1-1	TGCGCCAGCAGCCCCGGGACGGGGAACACTGAAGCTTTCTTT	CASSPGTGNTEAFF
TRBV6-5	NA	few	TRBJ1-1	TGTGCCAGCAGTTCGGAACAGGGTGACACTGAAGCTTTCTTT	CASSSEQGDTEAFF
TRBV18	TRBD1	NA	TRBJ2-5	TGTGCCAGCTCACCCGGGACAGGGGAGGAGACCCAGTACTTC	CASSPGTGEETQYF
TRBV20-1	NA	few	TRBJ2-5	TGCAGTGCCACGAAGCTTGGGCAAGAGACCCAGTACTTC	CSATKLGQETQYF
TRBV20-1	NA	once	TRBJ2-3	TGCAGTGCTACGTCAGCAAGGTCTAACACAGATACGCAGTATTTT	CSATSARSNTDTQYF
TRBV5-4	TRBD1	NA	TRBJ2-5	TGTGCCAGCAGCTTTCTGGGGACAGGGGCAGAGACCCAGTACTTC	CASSFLGTGAETQYF
TRBV2	NA	NA	TRBJ2-1	TGTGCCAGCAGTTACTCCGGCGGAACCTACAATGAGCAGTTCTTC	CASSYSGGTYNEQFF
TRBV4-2	NA	NA	TRBJ1-1	TGTGCCAGCAGCGACTGGGGAGGCACTGAAGCTTTCTTT	CASSDWGGTEAFF
TRBV2	NA	NA	TRBJ1-1	TGTGCCAGCAGGGTGAACACTGAAGCTTTCTTT	CASRVNTEAFF
TRBV7-9	TRBD1	NA	TRBJ2-3	TGTGCCAGCAGCTTAGCCTGGGACAGGACCACAGATACGCAGTATTTT	CASSLAWDRTTDTQYF
TRBV7-8	TRBD2	few	TRBJ2-3	TGTGCCAGCAGCGTCGGACTAGGCCAGTCGGATACGCAGTATTTT	CASSVGLGQSDTQYF
TRBV6-1	TRBD1	NA	TRBJ2-2	TGTGCCAGCAGTGAACGGCAGGGGGCGGTCGGGGAGCTGTTTTTT	CASSERQGAVGELFF
TRBV29-1	NA	NA	TRBJ2-2	TGCAGCGTTGAGCTGCCAGACAGGTCCACCGGGGAGCTGTTTTTT	CSVELPDRSTGELFF
TRBV5-5	NA	NA	TRBJ2-1	TGTGCCAGCAGCTTAGGACCGAACTCCTACAATGAGCAGTTCTTC	CASSLGPNSYNEQFF
TRBV20-1	TRBD2	few	TRBJ2-7	TGCAGTGCTCAACGGACTAGCGGGACGCGATACGAGCAGTACTTC	CSAQRTSGTRYEQYF
TRBV6-5	NA	once	TRBJ2-7	TGTGCCAGCAGTTACCCCCTTAAGGCTAAACAAGGCTTAAAGTCGGGAGAGAACGAGCAGTACTTC	CASSYPLKAKQGLKSGENEQYF
TRBV28	TRBD1	NA	TRBJ1-4	TGTGCCAGCAGTACGACAGGGGAAACTAATGAAAAACTGTTTTTT	CASSTTGETNEKLFF
TRBV10-3	TRBD2	NA	TRBJ2-3	TGTGCCATCAGTGAGCCTAGCGGGGCTAGCACAGATACGCAGTATTTT	CAISEPSGASTDTQYF
TRBV5-1	NA	NA	TRBJ2-7	TGCGCCAGCAAGGGGTTTGGGTTCTACGAGCAGTACTTC	CASKGFGFYEQYF
TRBV20-1	NA	few	TRBJ1-6	TGCAGTGCTAGAGATGGCTCAGCCGTCAGCCTTAATTCACCCCTCCACTTT	CSARDGSAVSLNSPLHF
TRBV27	NA	medium-sized	TRBJ2-5	TGTGCCAGCAGTTTGGGGTGGGACTCAGAGACCCAGTACTTC	CASSLGWDSETQYF